Following are 3 T cell receptor beta chains from one sample sequenced in a study of Graves' ophthalmopathy and Graves' hyperthyroidism. Amplified TCR beta CDR3 regions were obtained using RNA transcripts as template. An opening RT-PCR round employed HTBI primers and preceded a second-round multiplex PCR. MiXCR was run by TCRdb on the multiplex PCR reads, yielding one entry per CDR3 protein. The data contain hundreds of thousands of distinct CDR3 sequences, over 20% of them singletons. Sequenced sample: peripheral blood. These TCRs come from a young woman with stable Graves' hyperthyroidism. Some clones in this sample may be carry-over from other donors' samples.

The sample holds many counts of this clonotype. V is TRBV6-5 and J is TRBJ2-3; D not certain. V lost 0 bases and J lost 2, with 6 bases in between. The germline V gene encodes CDR1 MNHEY and CDR2 SVGAGI. The CDR3 spans 14 residues. For the CDR3, the DNA is TGTGCCAGCAGTTACTCGTCGGCCACAGATACGCAGTATTTT. Translation gives CASSYSSATDTQYF.

Concerning this clonotype itself: A read error may produce the germline difference seen at one junction end. The chain has TRBV28 and TRBJ2-2, with a tentative D call TRBD1 (6 bases). CDR3 length: 15 residues. Germline-derived CDR1 and CDR2 are MDHEN and SYDVKM. The CDR3 here is CVSSAPGQNTGELFF. In nucleotides, the CDR3 is TGTGTCAGCAGTGCCCCGGGACAGAACACCGGGGAGCTGTTTTTT.

This clonotype was observed at least ten times. CDR3 residues: CASSGTRRNTIYF. CDR3 sequence (DNA): TGTGCCAGCAGCGGGACACGAAGAAACACCATATATTTT. This sequence joins TRBV7-2 and TRBJ1-3; weak D call: TRBD1 (6 bases). Trimming shortened V by 5 bases and J by 5 bases, and 10 bases separated the two germline ends. Germline CDR1 reads SGHTA; CDR2 reads FQGNSA. The CDR3 is 13 residues long.